Sequencing of this T cell receptor (beta chain) was carried out in a study of blood T cell repertoires in COVID-19. Overall study context: Samples of COVID-19 (acute and convalescent) were obtained from the United States, Italy and Spain. T cells, B-cell-depleted T cells, or PBMCs supplied cDNA or gDNA.

Comment on this clone: A junction boundary mismatches the germline segment, possibly from a read error.

Recovered Cohort 3 donors showed two negative PCRs, clearance, or symptom resolution. The data were produced by immunoSEQ multiplex PCR, yet TCRdb's version contains in-frame clones alone and is incomplete. The profile covers 310,000 or so clones, with about nine tenths appearing a single time and approximately 9% taken by the ten largest. The germline gives CDR1 LNHNV, CDR2 YYDKDF (reference sequence). This CDR3 contains 15 residues. The source material was PBMCs or T cells enriched from blood (not recorded which). V is TRBV15 and J is TRBJ1-2; 8 nucleotides match TRBD1. The origin of this receptor is a woman between 18 and 29 years old who had recovered from COVID-19. CDR3: CATSRDWTGLYGYTF. CDR3 DNA: TGTGCCACCAGCCGAGATTGGACAGGGCTATATGGCTACACCTTC.